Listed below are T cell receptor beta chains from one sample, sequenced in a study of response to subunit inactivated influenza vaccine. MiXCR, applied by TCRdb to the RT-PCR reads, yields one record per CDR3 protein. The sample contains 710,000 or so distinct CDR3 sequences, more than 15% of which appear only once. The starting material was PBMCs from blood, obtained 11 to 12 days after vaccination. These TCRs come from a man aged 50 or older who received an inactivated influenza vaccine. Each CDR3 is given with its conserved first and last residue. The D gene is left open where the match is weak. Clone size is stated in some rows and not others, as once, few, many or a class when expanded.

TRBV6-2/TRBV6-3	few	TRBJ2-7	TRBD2	CASTLGASGTYEQYF	TGTGCCAGCACGCTTGGGGCTAGCGGAACCTACGAGCAGTACTTC
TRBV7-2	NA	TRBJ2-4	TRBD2	CASSLARESAKNIQYF	TGTGCCAGCAGCTTAGCGCGGGAGTCAGCCAAAAACATTCAGTACTTC
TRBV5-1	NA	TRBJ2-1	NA	CASSRDFPTLGSEQFF	TGCGCCAGCAGCAGGGACTTCCCTACCCTCGGGTCTGAGCAGTTCTTC
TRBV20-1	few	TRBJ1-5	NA	CSATQTINQPQHF	TGCAGTGCCACGCAGACTATCAATCAGCCCCAGCATTTT
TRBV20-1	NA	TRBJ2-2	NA	CSASRGDAGELFF	TGCAGTGCTAGTCGTGGGGACGCCGGGGAGCTGTTTTTT
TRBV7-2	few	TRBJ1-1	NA	CASSLEGRAGEAFF	TGTGCCAGCAGCTTAGAGGGTAGGGCGGGTGAAGCTTTCTTT
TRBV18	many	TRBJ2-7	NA	CASSPDSLEQYF	TGTGCCAGCTCACCGGACTCGTTAGAGCAGTACTTC
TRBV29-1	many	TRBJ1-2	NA	CSVDQGRLSGYTF	TGCAGCGTTGACCAGGGGAGGTTGTCGGGCTACACCTTC
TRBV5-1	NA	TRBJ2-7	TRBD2	CASTPVGGKGSYEQYF	TGCGCCAGCACCCCGGTCGGGGGGAAAGGGTCCTACGAGCAGTACTTC
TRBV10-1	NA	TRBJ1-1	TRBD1	CASSEYRGLGTEAFF	TGCGCCAGCAGTGAGTACAGGGGGCTTGGGACTGAAGCTTTCTTT
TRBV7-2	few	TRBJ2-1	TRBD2	CASSPSGRAVNEQFF	TGTGCCAGCAGCCCTAGCGGGAGGGCGGTGAATGAGCAGTTCTTC
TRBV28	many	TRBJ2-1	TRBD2	CASSLRLAGAYNEQFF	TGTGCCAGCAGTTTGAGGCTAGCGGGAGCCTACAATGAGCAGTTCTTC
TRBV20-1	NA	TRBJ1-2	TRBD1	CSARDGTGLNYGYTF	TGCAGTGCTAGAGATGGGACAGGGCTTAACTATGGCTACACCTTC
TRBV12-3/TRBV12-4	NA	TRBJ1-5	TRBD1	CASSLPGQSYQPQHF	TGTGCCAGCAGTTTACCGGGACAGAGTTATCAGCCCCAGCATTTT
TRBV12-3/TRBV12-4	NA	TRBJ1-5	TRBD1	CASSLGAGGNQPQHF	TGTGCCAGCAGTTTAGGGGCAGGGGGTAATCAGCCCCAGCATTTT
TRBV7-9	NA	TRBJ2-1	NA	CASKLRRDANEQFF	TGTGCCAGCAAACTTAGACGGGATGCTAATGAGCAGTTCTTC